This T cell receptor beta chain was sequenced in a study of T cell repertoires in cytomegalovirus infection. Germline V gene sequence: CDR1 MNHNY, CDR2 SVGAGI (reference sequence). V was clipped by 6 bases and J by 7 bases, with 20 bases between them. This CDR3 region has 15 residues. Notes on this clonotype: Its antigen is unidentified.

Study results and caveats: Dominant in the ex vivo response were TCR beta clonotypes restricted by HLA-C and specific for CMV.

One entry per CDR3 protein results from TCRdb running MiXCR on the reads. This table has about 360,000 distinct CDR3 sequences, approximately 18% appearing once. What was sequenced was PBMCs. This receptor was taken from a human donor in good health (CMV status not recorded). Some clones in this sample may be carry-over from other donors' samples. This chain links TRBV6-6 with TRBJ2-3; D may be TRBD2 (6 bases). The chain's CDR3 is CASRISGPSGYTQYF. The DNA for the CDR3 is TGTGCCAGCAGAATTAGCGGTCCCTCAGGGTATACGCAGTATTTT.